This note documents a single T cell receptor beta chain sequence. Its recognized antigen is unknown. No much larger clone is present one base from it, and per-base qualities are unavailable. The collaborating institutions used their own protocols to collect whole blood in K2EDTA tubes. For TCRbeta analysis, collaborators shipped samples in one of three forms: frozen whole blood, isolated PBMCs, or DNA extracted from either of those sample types. This sample was included in a study of blood T cell repertoires in COVID-19 (dated by TCRdb to about 2020). For context, the study as a whole: Samples from collaborators originated in the United States, Italy and Spain and spanned both the acute and convalescent phases of COVID-19. Where available, HLA class I and class II types were taken from metadata supplied by the sample provider and were not determined by assay-based typing. The dataset comprised deeply sampled blood TCRbeta repertoires from subjects exposed to, actively infected with, or recovered from COVID-19. The material from the prospective study consisted of cDNA or gDNA derived from T cells, B-cell-depleted T cells, or PBMCs. The samples were drawn from the first 160 participants of the ongoing ImmuneRACE study and from 1,254 subjects provided by 6 global collaborators. The sample metadata nearly always contained a de-identified subject ID, COVID-19 status, age in years and sex. A freely available public database, intended as a resource for researchers studying the immune response to SARS-CoV-2, is where the repertoires were released.

TCRbeta CDR3 regions were amplified from genomic DNA by means of the immunoSEQ Assay, a bias-controlled multiplex PCR. In the source study's methods: Within the assay, amplification of reference gene primers was used to estimate how many nucleated cells each sample contained. Sequence reads were collapsed and filtered to measure the absolute abundance of every unique TCRbeta CDR3 rearrangement. For each sample, productive Simpson clonality was calculated as the square root of Simpson's diversity index over productive rearrangements. This is the immuneACCESS table as TCRdb keeps it, with only in-frame sequences that have V and J called. A part of the clones is gone; compared with another copy, unresolved V genes explain less than half, and the rest is unexplained. V and J calls and clone size follow that table, whereas D and trimming were derived from the DNA. Within this sample are about 91,000 clones, with 88% of them counted one time only. Roughly 8.3% of the sample is in the top ten clones.

Results and caveats for the whole study, not just this receptor: How much clinical and demographic metadata was included differed by source and by participant, and the metadata was provided uncurated.

At the junction V is shortened by 6 bases and J by 4 bases; bases outside the gene matches: 11. The CDR3 has 16 amino acids, counting the end cysteine and phenylalanine. Just the 48-base CDR3 DNA is kept, in frame starting at base 1. For CDR1 and CDR2, the germline V gene lists SNHLY and FYNNEI. The chain is assembled from TRBV2 and TRBJ2-2; 7 central nucleotides agree with TRBD1. The TCR was taken from a woman aged 70-85 years with acute or convalescent COVID-19. The sample comprised peripheral blood. Here is the DNA: TGTGCCAGCAGCCATCGCCGGGACAGACCCACCGGGGAGCTGTTTTTT. It codes for CASSHRRDRPTGELFF.